This TCR beta chain was recorded in a study of molecular identifiers for immune sequencing clone quantification. General observations from the study: Clones above 20 RNA copies contained over 97% of effector molecules and under 1% of naive molecules.

This CDR3 spans 17 amino acids. In germline, CDR1 is SGHAT, CDR2 FQNNGV. The ends were cut back, 0 bases at V and 0 bases at J, with 11 bases in the middle. In regard to this clonotype: What it binds is unknown.

With listed TCR primers and previously described methods, bulk TCR libraries were prepared. One entry per CDR3 protein, called by TCRdb with MiXCR from the PCR reads. The table includes about 510,000 distinct CDR3 sequences, around 25% detected once. Isolation of naive CD8 T cells was achieved by sorting on a CD8+CD4-CCR7+CD45RA+ phenotype. The sequenced sample was naive CD8+ T cells from blood, with Jurkat cell RNA spiked in. Subset meaning: FACS-sorted CD8+CD4-CCR7+CD45RA+ naive T cells. The clonotype was recovered from a human donor in good health. Some libraries in this study had Jurkat cell RNA spiked in. This rearrangement joins TRBV11-2 to TRBJ1-4, with D hard to call. The CDR3 here is CASSLEGREATNEKLFF. CDR3 nucleotides: TGTGCCAGCAGCTTAGAAGGCCGGGAGGCAACTAATGAAAAACTGTTTTTT.